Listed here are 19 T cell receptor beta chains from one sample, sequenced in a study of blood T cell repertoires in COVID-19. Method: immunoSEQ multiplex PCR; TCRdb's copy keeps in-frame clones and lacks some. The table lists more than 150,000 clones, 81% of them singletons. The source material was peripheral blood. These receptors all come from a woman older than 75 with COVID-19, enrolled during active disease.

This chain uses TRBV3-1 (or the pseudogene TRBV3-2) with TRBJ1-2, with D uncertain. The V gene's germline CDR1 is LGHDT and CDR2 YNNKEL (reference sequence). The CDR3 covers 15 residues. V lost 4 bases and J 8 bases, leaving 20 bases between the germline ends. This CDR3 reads CASSLALGVSRGYTF. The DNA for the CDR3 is TGTGCCAGCAGCCTAGCCCTCGGGGTTTCTAGAGGCTACACCTTC.

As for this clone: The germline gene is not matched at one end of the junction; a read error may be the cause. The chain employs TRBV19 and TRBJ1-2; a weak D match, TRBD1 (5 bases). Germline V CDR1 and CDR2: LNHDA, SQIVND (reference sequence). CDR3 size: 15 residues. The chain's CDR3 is CVSSTIGGITYGYTF. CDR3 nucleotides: TGTGTCAGTAGTACGATCGGGGGGATCACCTATGGCTACACCTTC.

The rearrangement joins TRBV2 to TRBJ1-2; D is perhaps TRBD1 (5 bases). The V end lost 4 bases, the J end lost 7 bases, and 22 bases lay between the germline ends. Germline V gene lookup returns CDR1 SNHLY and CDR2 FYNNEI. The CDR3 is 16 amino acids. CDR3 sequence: CASSAIVPEWGGGYTF. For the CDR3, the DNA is TGTGCCAGCAGTGCTATCGTCCCTGAGTGGGGGGGTGGCTACACCTTC.

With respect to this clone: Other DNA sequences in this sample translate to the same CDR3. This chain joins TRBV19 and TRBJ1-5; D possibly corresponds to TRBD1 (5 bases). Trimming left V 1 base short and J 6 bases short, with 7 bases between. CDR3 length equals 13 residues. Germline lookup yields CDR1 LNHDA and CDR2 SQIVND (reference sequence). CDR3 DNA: TGTGCCAGTAGTATAGGGGGGGGTCAGCCCCAGCATTTT. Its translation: CASSIGGGQPQHF.

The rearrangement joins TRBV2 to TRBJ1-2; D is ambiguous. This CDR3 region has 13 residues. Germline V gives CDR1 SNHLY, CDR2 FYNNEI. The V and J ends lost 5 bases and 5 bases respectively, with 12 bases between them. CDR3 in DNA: TGTGCCAGCAGTCTCGGGTTCGAGTATGGCTACACCTTC. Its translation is CASSLGFEYGYTF. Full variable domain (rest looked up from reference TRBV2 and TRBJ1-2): EPEVTQTPSHQVTQMGQEVILRCVPISNHLYFYWYRQILGQKVEFLVSFYNNEISEKSEIFDDQFSVERPDGSNFTLKIRSTKLEDSAMYFCASSLGFEYGYTFGSGTRLTVV.

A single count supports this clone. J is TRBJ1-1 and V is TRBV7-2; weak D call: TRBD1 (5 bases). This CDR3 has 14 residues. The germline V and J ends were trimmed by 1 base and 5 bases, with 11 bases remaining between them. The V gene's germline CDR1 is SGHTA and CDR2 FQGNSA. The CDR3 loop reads CASSLGGAVTEAFF. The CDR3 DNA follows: TGTGCCAGCAGCTTAGGTGGGGCGGTGACTGAAGCTTTCTTT.

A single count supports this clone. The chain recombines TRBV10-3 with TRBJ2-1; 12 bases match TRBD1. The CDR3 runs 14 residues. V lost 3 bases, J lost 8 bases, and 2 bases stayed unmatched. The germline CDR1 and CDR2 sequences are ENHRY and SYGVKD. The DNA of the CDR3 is TGTGCCATCAGTGATAGGGACAGGGGGCATGAGCAGTTCTTC. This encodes CAISDRDRGHEQFF.

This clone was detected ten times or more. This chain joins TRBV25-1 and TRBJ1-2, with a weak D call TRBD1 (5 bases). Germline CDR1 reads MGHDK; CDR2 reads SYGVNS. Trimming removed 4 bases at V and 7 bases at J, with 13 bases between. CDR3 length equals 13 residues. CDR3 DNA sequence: TGTGCCAGCAGTGGCCTCCCGGGGGGTGGCTACACCTTC. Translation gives CASSGLPGGGYTF.

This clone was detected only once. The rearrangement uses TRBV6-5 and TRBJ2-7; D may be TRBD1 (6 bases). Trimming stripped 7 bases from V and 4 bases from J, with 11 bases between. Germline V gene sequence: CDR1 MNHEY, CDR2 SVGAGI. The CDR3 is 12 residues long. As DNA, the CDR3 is TGTGCCAGCATGGGGCAGGGGTACGAGCAGTACTTC. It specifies CASMGQGYEQYF.

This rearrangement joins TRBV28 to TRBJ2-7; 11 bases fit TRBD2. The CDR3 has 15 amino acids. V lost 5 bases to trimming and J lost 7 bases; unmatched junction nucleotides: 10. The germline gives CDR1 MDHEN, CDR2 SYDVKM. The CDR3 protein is CASSIGTSGLAEQYF. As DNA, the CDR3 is TGTGCCAGCAGTATCGGGACTAGCGGACTTGCGGAGCAGTACTTC.

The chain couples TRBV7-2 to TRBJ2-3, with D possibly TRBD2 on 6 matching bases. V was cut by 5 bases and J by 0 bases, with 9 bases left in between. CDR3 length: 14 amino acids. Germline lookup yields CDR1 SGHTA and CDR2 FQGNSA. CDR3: CASSPGGSTDTQYF. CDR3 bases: TGTGCCAGCAGCCCCGGGGGTAGCACAGATACGCAGTATTTT.

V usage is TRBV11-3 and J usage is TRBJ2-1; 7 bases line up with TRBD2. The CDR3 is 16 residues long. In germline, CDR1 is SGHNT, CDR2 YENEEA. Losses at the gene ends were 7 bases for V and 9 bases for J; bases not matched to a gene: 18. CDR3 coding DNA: TGTGCCAGCACCCTATTCTCTAGCGGACGCTTAGGTGAGCAGTTCTTC. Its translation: CASTLFSSGRLGEQFF. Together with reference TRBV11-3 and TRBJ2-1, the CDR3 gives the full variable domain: EAGVVQSPRYKIIEKKQPVAFWCNPISGHNTLYWYLQNLGQGPELLIRYENEEAVDDSQLPKDRFSAERLKGVDSTLKIQPAELGDSAVYLCASTLFSSGRLGEQFFGPGTRLTVL.

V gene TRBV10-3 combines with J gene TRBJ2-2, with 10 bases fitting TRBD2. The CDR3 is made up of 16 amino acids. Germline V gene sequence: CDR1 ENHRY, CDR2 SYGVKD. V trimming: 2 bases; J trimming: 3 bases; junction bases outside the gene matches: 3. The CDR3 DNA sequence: TGTGCCATCAGTGAGGGACTAGCGGAACACACCGGGGAGCTGTTTTTT. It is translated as CAISEGLAEHTGELFF.

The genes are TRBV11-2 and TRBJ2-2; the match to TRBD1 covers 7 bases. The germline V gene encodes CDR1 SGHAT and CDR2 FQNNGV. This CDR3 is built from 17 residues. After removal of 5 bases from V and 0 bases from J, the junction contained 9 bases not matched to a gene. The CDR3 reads CASSPGTAGPNTGELFF. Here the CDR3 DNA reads TGTGCCAGCAGCCCAGGGACAGCTGGGCCGAACACCGGGGAGCTGTTTTTT.

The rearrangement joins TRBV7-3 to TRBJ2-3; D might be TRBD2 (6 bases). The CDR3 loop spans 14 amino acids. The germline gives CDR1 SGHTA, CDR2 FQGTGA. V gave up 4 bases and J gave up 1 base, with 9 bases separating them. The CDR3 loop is CASSYGGRTDTQYF. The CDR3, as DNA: TGTGCCAGCAGCTACGGAGGGCGCACAGATACGCAGTATTTT.

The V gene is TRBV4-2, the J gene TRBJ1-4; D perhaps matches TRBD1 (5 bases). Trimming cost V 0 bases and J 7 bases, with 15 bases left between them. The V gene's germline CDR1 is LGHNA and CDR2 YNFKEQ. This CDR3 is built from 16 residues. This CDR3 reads CASSQDPGRAGEKLFF. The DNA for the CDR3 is TGTGCCAGCAGCCAAGATCCCGGCAGGGCTGGTGAAAAACTGTTTTTT.

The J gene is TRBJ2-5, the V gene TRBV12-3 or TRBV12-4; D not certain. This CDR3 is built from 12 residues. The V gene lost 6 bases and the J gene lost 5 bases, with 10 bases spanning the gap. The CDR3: CASSSLGETQYF. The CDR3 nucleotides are TGTGCCAGCAGCTCTCTCGGGGAGACCCAGTACTTC.

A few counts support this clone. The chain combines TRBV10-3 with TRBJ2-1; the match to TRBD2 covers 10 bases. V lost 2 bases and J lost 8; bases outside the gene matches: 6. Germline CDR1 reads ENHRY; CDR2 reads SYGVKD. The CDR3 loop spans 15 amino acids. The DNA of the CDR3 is TGTGCCATCAGTGAGGCTAGCGGGAGAGAGCATGAGCAGTTCTTC. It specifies CAISEASGREHEQFF.

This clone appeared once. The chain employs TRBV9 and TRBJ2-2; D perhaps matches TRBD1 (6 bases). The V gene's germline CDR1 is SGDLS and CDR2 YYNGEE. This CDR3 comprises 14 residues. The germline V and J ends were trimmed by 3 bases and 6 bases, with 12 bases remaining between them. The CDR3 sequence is CASSDHRVPGELFF. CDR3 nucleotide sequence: TGTGCCAGCAGCGACCACAGGGTCCCCGGGGAGCTGTTTTTT. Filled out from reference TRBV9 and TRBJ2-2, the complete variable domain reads DSGVTQTPKHLITATGQRVTLRCSPRSGDLSVYWYQQSLDQGLQFLIQYYNGEERAKGNILERFSAQQFPDLHSELNLSSLELGDSALYFCASSDHRVPGELFFGEGSRLTVL.